This TCR beta chain was sequenced in a study of blood T cell repertoires in COVID-19. Across the whole study: Both acute and convalescent COVID-19 samples were obtained from the United States, Italy and Spain. PBMCs, B-cell-depleted T cells, or T cells provided the cDNA or gDNA that made up the material.

Method: immunoSEQ multiplex PCR; TCRdb's copy keeps in-frame clones and lacks some. The sample has some 300,000 clones; nearly 90% are singletons. With 2 bases clipped from V and 0 bases from J, the junction kept 6 bases outside the gene matches. The germline gives CDR1 SGHKS, CDR2 YYEKEE (reference sequence). The CDR3 is 16 residues long. The genes are TRBV5-5 and TRBJ2-3, with 7 bases identical to TRBD1. The sequenced sample was peripheral blood. The TCR originated in a woman between 35 and 50 years old with COVID-19, enrolled during active disease. In DNA form, the CDR3 reads TGTGCCAGCAGCTTTACCGGGACAGCCAGCACAGATACGCAGTATTTT. It codes for CASSFTGTASTDTQYF.